This record looks at one TCR beta chain sequence and its context. Its antigen is currently unknown. CD8+ T cell subsets were each sorted in triplicate, around 300,000 cells apiece. This CDR3 region has 13 residues. Germline V gives CDR1 MDHEN, CDR2 SYDVKM. This entry belongs to a study of CXCR3-negative and CXCR3-positive naive CD8 T cells. Regarding the study as a whole: Comparison of naive cells showed more hydrophobic TRB CDR3s in CXCR3-positive than in CXCR3-negative naive cells. High diversity, comparable across both naive subsets, contrasted with much lower diversity in memory CD8+ cells.

The authors made the TRB cDNA libraries by 5' RACE using UMI labels. TCRdb reworked the 5' RACE reads into one entry per CDR3 protein, no DNA. This sample lists 140,000 to 150,000 distinct CDR3 sequences; its ten largest clones have 0.25% to 0.3%. The chain has TRBV28 and TRBJ2-7; without DNA, the TCRdb call of TRBD2 cannot be checked. The source of this sequence is a human donor in good health. Some clones in this sample may be carry-over from other donors' samples. Sequenced material: naive CXCR3+ CD8+ T cells from blood. Subset of the sample: CD45RO-CCR7+CD27+CD95- naive CD8+ T cells expressing CXCR3 (TNR3+). CDR3: CASGLAGSYEQYF. The entire variable domain, with the rest obtained from reference TRBV28 and TRBJ2-7, is as follows: DVKVTQSSRYLVKRTGEKVFLECVQDMDHENMFWYRQDPGLGLRLIYFSYDVKMKEKGDIPEGYSVSREKKERFSLILESASTNQTSMYLCASGLAGSYEQYFGPGTRLTVT.